This passage covers 31 T cell receptor beta chains from one sample sequenced in a study of cytomegalovirus exposure and HLA in healthy donors. PCR used 60 Vbeta primers and 13 Jbeta primers. Data came from immunoSEQ multiplex PCR; TCRdb stores just in-frame clones and leaves some out. The table has roughly 180,000 clones, approximately 81% seen once. The specimen sequenced was PBMCs. The receptors were gathered from a woman aged 18 to 35 in good health and CMV-seronegative.

This clone has a single count. The V gene is TRBV11-3, the J gene TRBJ2-7; 7 nucleotides line up with TRBD2. V dropped 1 base and J dropped 1; count of bases not matched to a gene: 7. Germline CDR1 is SGHNT and CDR2 is YENEEA. The CDR3 spans 16 residues. The DNA for the CDR3 is TGTGCCAGCAGCTTAGTGCTAGCGGCTTGGTCCTACGAGCAGTACTTC. Protein: CASSLVLAAWSYEQYF.

The chain carries TRBV7-2 and TRBJ1-5; no clear D. V was shortened by 3 bases and J by 5 bases, with 8 bases between the two germline ends. Per the germline V gene, CDR1 is SGHTA and CDR2 is FQGNSA. The CDR3 covers 13 residues. For the CDR3, the DNA is TGTGCCAGCAGCTTTAGGGAGTATCAGCCCCAGCATTTT. Protein: CASSFREYQPQHF.

This chain joins TRBV7-9 and TRBJ1-1; no definite D call. The germline V gene encodes CDR1 SEHNR and CDR2 FQNEAQ (reference sequence). This CDR3 contains 13 residues. Trimming cost V 0 bases and J 4 bases, with 6 bases left between them. The CDR3 loop reads CASSLAPSTEAFF. CDR3 nucleotide sequence: TGTGCCAGCAGCTTAGCTCCGAGCACTGAAGCTTTCTTT. The whole variable domain, remainder taken from reference TRBV7-9 and TRBJ1-1, is DTGVSQNPRHKITKRGQNVTFRCDPISEHNRLYWYRQTLGQGPEFLTYFQNEAQLEKSRLLSDRFSAERPKGSFSTLEIQRTEQGDSAMYLCASSLAPSTEAFFGQGTRLTVV.

The V call is TRBV7-2, the J call TRBJ1-1, with a tentative D call TRBD1 (5 bases). Germline CDR1 is SGHTA and CDR2 is FQGNSA. The V gene lost 2 bases and the J gene lost 6 bases, with 10 bases spanning the gap. This CDR3 has 13 residues. CDR3 residues: CASSLWGVPEAFF. The CDR3 DNA sequence: TGTGCCAGCAGCTTATGGGGGGTTCCTGAAGCTTTCTTT. Full variable domain (outside the CDR3, taken from reference TRBV7-2 and TRBJ1-1): GAGVSQSPSNKVTEKGKDVELRCDPISGHTALYWYRQSLGQGLEFLIYFQGNSAPDKSGLPSDRFSAERTGGSVSTLTIQRTQQEDSAVYLCASSLWGVPEAFFGQGTRLTVV.

In its sample, this clone was seen a few times. The chain recombines TRBV6-1 with TRBJ2-5, with TRBD2 matching over 7 bases. The J segment lost 2 bases and the V segment lost 2 bases, leaving 8 bases of the junction unmatched. CDR3 length: 16 residues. Germline assignment: CDR1 MNHNS and CDR2 SASEGT. The CDR3 protein is CASSELLAVRQETQYF. CDR3 DNA: TGTGCCAGCAGTGAACTTCTAGCGGTGCGACAAGAGACCCAGTACTTC.

This clone turned up a few times. This sequence joins TRBV6-5 and TRBJ1-5; weak D call: TRBD1 (6 bases). There are 14 residues in the CDR3. Trimming cost V 4 bases and J 5 bases, with 12 bases left between them. From germline, CDR1 is MNHEY and CDR2 SVGAGI. The CDR3 coding sequence is TGTGCCAGCAGTTCGGGGGGGGGCCATCAGCCCCAGCATTTT. This sequence encodes CASSSGGGHQPQHF.

The CDR3 nucleotides are TGTGCCAGCAGCCAAGCTCCTGAAGGGGGCAGGGAAGAGAATCAGCCCCAGCATTTT. Translated: CASSQAPEGGREENQPQHF. V is TRBV4-2 and J is TRBJ1-5; 7 bases are a match to TRBD1. The CDR3 runs 19 residues. V shed 1 base, J shed 4 bases, and the junction held 16 bases outside the gene matches. Germline loops: CDR1 LGHNA, CDR2 YNFKEQ.

The chain joins TRBV7-6 to TRBJ2-2; 8 positions agree with TRBD1. The CDR3 is 16 residues long. The germline gives CDR1 SGHVS, CDR2 FNYEAQ. The junction had 10 bases not matched to a gene; V was cut back by 4 bases and J by 6 bases. CDR3 nucleotides: TGTGCCAGCAGCTCCTACCGGGACAGGAGGGCCGGGGAGCTGTTTTTT. Protein sequence: CASSSYRDRRAGELFF.

The genes are TRBV28 and TRBJ1-1, with TRBD1 matching over 7 bases. CDR1 and CDR2 (germline): MDHEN, SYDVKM. The ends lost 6 bases at V and 1 base at J; junction bases unmatched: 5. The CDR3 is 14 amino acids. The CDR3 DNA sequence: TGTGCCAGCAGGCAAGGGGGCACGAACACTGAAGCTTTCTTT. It codes for CASRQGGTNTEAFF.

The chain uses TRBV20-1 and TRBJ1-2; tentatively, D is TRBD1 (5 bases). The CDR3 runs 11 residues. Germline CDR1 DFQATT, CDR2 SNEGSKA (reference sequence). V shed 6 bases and J shed 8 bases, with 13 bases lying between them. CDR3 in amino acids: CSAPGGGGYTF. The DNA of the CDR3 is TGCAGTGCCCCGGGCGGGGGAGGCTACACCTTC.

V gene TRBV11-3 combines with J gene TRBJ2-2; D not certain. CDR3 length equals 13 residues. The ends were cut back, 2 bases at V and 5 bases at J, with 6 bases in the middle. Germline CDR1 is SGHNT and CDR2 is YENEEA. CDR3 amino acids: CASSLLVTGELFF. The CDR3 DNA reads as TGTGCCAGCAGCTTACTTGTTACCGGGGAGCTGTTTTTT.

A word on this clone: The junction shows a germline mismatch at one end, possibly a read error. This sequence joins TRBV7-9 and TRBJ1-4; 8 bases are shared with TRBD1. From germline, CDR1 is SEHNR and CDR2 FQNEAQ (reference sequence). The CDR3 extends over 16 amino acids. The CDR3 DNA follows: TGTTCCAGCAGCTTGGGGGACAGGCCGACTAATGAAAAACTGTTTTTT. It is translated as CSSSLGDRPTNEKLFF.

V usage is TRBV10-3 and J usage is TRBJ1-2; 7 nucleotides line up with TRBD1. The CDR3 contains 13 residues. Germline CDR1 ENHRY, CDR2 SYGVKD. The V segment lost 10 bases and the J segment 2 bases; nucleotides outside the gene matches: 7. The CDR3: CATYRGGNYGYTF. In DNA form, the CDR3 reads TGTGCCACCTACAGGGGCGGAAACTATGGCTACACCTTC.

V usage is TRBV4-2 and J usage is TRBJ2-7; D may be TRBD2 (5 bases). Trimming pared 1 base from V and 1 base from J, leaving 14 bases between. The length of the CDR3 is 16 residues. Germline V gene sequence: CDR1 LGHNA, CDR2 YNFKEQ. Here the CDR3 reads CASSQVRAVLSYEQYF. CDR3 sequence (DNA): TGTGCCAGCAGCCAAGTTCGAGCGGTGCTTTCCTACGAGCAGTACTTC.

The rearrangement uses TRBV4-3 and TRBJ2-5; 7 nucleotides line up with TRBD1. The length of the CDR3 is 15 residues. The ends lost 0 bases at V and 2 bases at J; junction bases unmatched: 3. The germline CDR1 and CDR2 sequences are LGHNA and YSLEER. This CDR3 reads CASSQDRTGQETQYF. CDR3 coding DNA: TGCGCCAGCAGCCAAGATAGGACAGGACAAGAGACCCAGTACTTC.

The chain uses TRBV19 and TRBJ2-1; TRBD2 matches at 7 bases. Per the germline V gene, CDR1 is LNHDA and CDR2 is SQIVND (reference sequence). The V gene end was trimmed by 7 bases and the J gene end by 7 bases; junction bases not matched to a gene: 10. This CDR3 is 14 amino acids long. CDR3 sequence (DNA): TGTGCCAGTAAAGGAGCGGGGCCCTGGAATGAGCAGTTCTTC. Translating gives CASKGAGPWNEQFF.

The chain carries TRBV5-1 and TRBJ2-1, with a tentative D call TRBD2 (6 bases). There are 14 residues in the CDR3. V was cut by 4 bases and J by 6 bases, with 14 bases left in between. Germline V CDR1 and CDR2: SGHRS, YFSETQ. DNA of the CDR3: TGCGCCAGCAGCGGAACTAGCTCCGGCAATGAGCAGTTCTTC. Its protein is CASSGTSSGNEQFF.

The chain is built from TRBV5-5 and TRBJ1-2; 7 bases align to TRBD1. The V and J ends lost 7 bases and 5 bases, in that order; junction bases with no gene match: 14. Germline CDR1 reads SGHKS; CDR2 reads YYEKEE (reference sequence). The CDR3 totals 15 residues. This chain's CDR3 is CASSPIGTAGYGYTF. The CDR3 region has the DNA TGTGCCAGCTCACCAATCGGGACAGCCGGATATGGCTACACCTTC.

The gene calls are TRBV5-6 and TRBJ2-6, with TRBD1 matching over 9 bases. This CDR3 spans 19 amino acids. The germline V gene encodes CDR1 SGHDT and CDR2 YYEEEE. With 4 bases clipped from V and 3 bases from J, the junction kept 14 bases outside the gene matches. The CDR3 region is CASSQMSGQGFIGANVLTF. The CDR3 DNA follows: TGTGCCAGCAGCCAAATGTCGGGACAGGGATTCATTGGGGCCAACGTCCTGACTTTC.

V gene TRBV6-5 combines with J gene TRBJ1-4, with TRBD1 matching 7 bases. The CDR3 is 13 residues long. The J segment lost 7 bases and the V segment lost 6 bases, leaving 5 bases of the junction unmatched. Germline V gene data show CDR1 as MNHEY and CDR2 as SVGAGI. The CDR3 DNA reads as TGTGCCAGCAGCCCACAGGGGACTGAAAAACTGTTTTTT. It is translated as CASSPQGTEKLFF.

This rearrangement joins TRBV5-5 to TRBJ2-7; weak D call: TRBD2 (6 bases). Germline V gives CDR1 SGHKS, CDR2 YYEKEE (reference sequence). The V end was cut by 1 base, the J end by 0 bases, with 26 bases between. CDR3 length: 20 amino acids. The CDR3, as DNA: TGTGCCAGCAGCTTGTCGCGGACTAACCGGGGACGGGCAAGCTCCTACGAGCAGTACTTC. It codes for CASSLSRTNRGRASSYEQYF. Full variable domain (outside the CDR3, taken from reference TRBV5-5 and TRBJ2-7): DAGVTQSPTHLIKTRGQQVTLRCSPISGHKSVSWYQQVLGQGPQFIFQYYEKEERGRGNFPDRFSARQFPNYSSELNVNALLLGDSALYLCASSLSRTNRGRASSYEQYFGPGTRLTVT.

In its sample, this clone was seen once. V gene TRBV6-5 combines with J gene TRBJ1-3; D gene uncertain. The CDR3 is made up of 14 amino acids. V was clipped by 7 bases and J by 0 bases, with 10 bases between them. Germline CDR1 is MNHEY and CDR2 is SVGAGI. CDR3 nucleotide sequence: TGTGCCAGCAAGGAAGGGAGCTCTGGAAACACCATATATTTT. Protein sequence: CASKEGSSGNTIYF.

This rearrangement joins TRBV29-1 to TRBJ2-4; TRBD1 aligns across 10 bases. Germline values: CDR1 SQVTM, CDR2 ANQGSEA. Unmatched junction bases numbered 6, after V lost 4 bases and J lost 6 bases. This CDR3 is built from 14 residues. The CDR3 coding sequence is TGCAGCGTTGGACAGGGGGCTGTCGGAAACATTCAGTACTTC. Translation: CSVGQGAVGNIQYF.

The chain employs TRBV18 and TRBJ1-4; D unresolved. This CDR3 contains 12 residues. Germline values: CDR1 KGHSH, CDR2 LQKENI. V dropped 1 base and J dropped 8 bases, with 5 bases sitting between them. The CDR3, as DNA: TGTGCCAGCTCACCACAGGAGGAAAAACTGTTTTTT. Amino acids: CASSPQEEKLFF.

The chain joins TRBV4-1 to TRBJ2-5; 7 bases are shared with TRBD2. In germline, CDR1 is MGHRA, CDR2 YSYEKL. The CDR3 is 16 amino acids. J gave up 5 bases and V 0 bases, and 9 bases lay outside the gene matches. As DNA, the CDR3 is TGCGCCAGCAGCCAAGATAACGCGGGAGTTGGGGAGACCCAGTACTTC. Amino acids: CASSQDNAGVGETQYF.

The genes are TRBV5-1 and TRBJ2-3; TRBD2 is a possible D gene (5 bases). The germline CDR1 and CDR2 sequences are SGHRS and YFSETQ. The V and J ends lost 2 bases and 6 bases respectively, with 16 bases between them. CDR3 length: 15 residues. Here the CDR3 DNA reads TGCGCCAGCAGCTTCCGGGATTCAGTTAGGGATACGCAGTATTTT. This codes for CASSFRDSVRDTQYF.

This clone has a handful of counts. This chain joins TRBV7-8 and TRBJ2-3; D perhaps matches TRBD2 (5 bases). CDR3 length: 14 residues. Germline assignment: CDR1 SGHVS and CDR2 FQNEAQ. Trimming shortened V by 2 bases and J by 1 base, and 7 bases separated the two germline ends. The DNA of the CDR3 is TGTGCCAGCAGCTTAACGCGGGGCACAGATACGCAGTATTTT. It yields the protein CASSLTRGTDTQYF.

The chain combines TRBV5-1 with TRBJ2-4, with a weak D call TRBD1 (5 bases). Germline V lookup: CDR1 SGHRS, CDR2 YFSETQ. The length of the CDR3 is 16 residues. V shed 4 bases and J shed 13 bases, with 27 bases lying between them. Here the CDR3 DNA reads TGCGCCAGCAGCCCCTCCTCTAGTACGCTAGTTGGACAACAGTACTTC. Its protein product is CASSPSSSTLVGQQYF.

This rearrangement joins TRBV10-3 to TRBJ2-2, with D perhaps matching TRBD2 (5 bases). The V gene lost 10 bases and the J gene lost 2 bases, with 14 bases spanning the gap. Per germline, CDR1 ENHRY and CDR2 SYGVKD. The CDR3 is made up of 14 amino acids. The CDR3 coding sequence is TGTGCCACTCAACTAGATCCAAACACCGGGGAGCTGTTTTTT. This sequence encodes CATQLDPNTGELFF.

The CDR3 reads CASSDSWGGTGELFF. CDR3 sequence (DNA): TGTGCCAGCAGTGACTCTTGGGGAGGTACCGGGGAGCTGTTTTTT. The chain recombines TRBV6-4 with TRBJ2-2, with D perhaps matching TRBD2 (6 bases). V lost 0 bases, J lost 5 bases, and 10 bases lay in between. Germline CDR1 is MRHNA and CDR2 is SNTAGT. The length of the CDR3 is 15 residues.

This clone was observed a few times. This chain connects TRBV11-2 to TRBJ2-5; tentatively, D is TRBD2 (6 bases). Trimming removed 5 bases at V and 7 bases at J, with 11 bases between. CDR1 SGHAT and CDR2 FQNNGV come from the germline V gene. CDR3 length: 12 amino acids. Written as DNA, the CDR3 is TGTGCCAGCAGCATAACGGGGGTGACCCAGTACTTC. This encodes CASSITGVTQYF.